This T cell receptor (beta chain) was captured by sequencing in a study of cytomegalovirus exposure and HLA in healthy donors. This CDR3 comprises 13 residues. The V gene's germline CDR1 is MDHEN and CDR2 SYDVKM. The V end was cut by 5 bases, the J end by 3 bases, with 10 bases between. The PCR employed 60 Vbeta primers together with 13 Jbeta primers. Profiled with immunoSEQ multiplex PCR; TCRdb holds only in-frame clones, not every one. Here the sample table reports about 200,000 clones. The TCR sequence derives from a girl aged 2 to 9 in good health and CMV-seropositive. Sequenced sample: PBMCs. This chain uses TRBV28 with TRBJ1-1; D call uncertain. The CDR3 protein is CASSPEYHTEAFF. CDR3 in DNA: TGTGCCAGCAGTCCAGAATACCACACTGAAGCTTTCTTT.